Each of the 16 T cell receptor beta chains below was sequenced from the same sample in a study of blood T cell repertoires in COVID-19 (dated by TCRdb to 2020 to 2021). Library method: the immunoSEQ multiplex PCR assay. Entries here come from immuneACCESS through TCRdb and include only in-frame sequences with V and J called. Some clones fail to appear in such tables; in the studies checked, an unresolved V gene covers under half of the shortfall, and the cause of the remainder is unknown. The sample contains 120,000 or so clones, approximately 90% of them found a single time. Of the sample, approximately 1.5% is held by the ten largest clones. The sample comprised peripheral blood. These TCRs come from a human donor in a cohort sampled during active COVID-19.

This chain connects TRBV2 to TRBJ2-7; 8 bases map to TRBD1. V gave up 6 bases and J gave up 7 bases; unmatched junction bases: 8. The germline CDR1 and CDR2 sequences are SNHLY and FYNNEI. The CDR3 is 13 amino acids. The CDR3 here is CASRRRQGFEQYF. DNA for the CDR3: TGTGCCAGCAGACGGAGACAGGGGTTTGAGCAGTACTTC.

The chain joins TRBV19 to TRBJ1-5; D may be TRBD1 (5 bases). CDR1 and CDR2 from the germline V gene are LNHDA and SQIVND (reference sequence). The CDR3 length is 15 residues. With 0 bases removed from V and 7 bases from J, the gap between germline ends came to 13 bases. CDR3 region: CASSIDLGARQPQHF. CDR3 bases: TGTGCCAGTAGTATAGATCTAGGGGCGAGACAGCCCCAGCATTTT. Full variable domain (rest looked up from reference TRBV19 and TRBJ1-5): DGGITQSPKYLFRKEGQNVTLSCEQNLNHDAMYWYRQDPGQGLRLIYYSQIVNDFQKGDIAEGYSVSREKKESFPLTVTSAQKNPTAFYLCASSIDLGARQPQHFGDGTRLSIL.

The rearrangement links TRBV30 to TRBJ1-3; D ambiguous. Trimming took 0 bases from V and 4 from J, leaving 13 bases between them. Germline V gives CDR1 GTSNPN, CDR2 SVGIG (reference sequence). The CDR3 loop spans 15 amino acids. The CDR3 reads CAWSVLGGLGNTIYF. Written as DNA, the CDR3 is TGTGCCTGGAGTGTACTAGGAGGTCTCGGAAACACCATATATTTT. The variable domain in full, completed from reference TRBV30 and TRBJ1-3, reads SQTIHQWPATLVQPVGSPLSLECTVEGTSNPNLYWYRQAAGRGLQLLFYSVGIGQISSEVPQNLSASRPQDRQFILSSKKLLLSDSGFYLCAWSVLGGLGNTIYFGEGSWLTVV.

This chain uses TRBV7-9 with TRBJ1-1; 9 bases match TRBD1. Per the germline V gene, CDR1 is SEHNR and CDR2 is FQNEAQ (reference sequence). The V segment lost 2 bases and the J segment 5 bases; nucleotides outside the gene matches: 9. This CDR3 region has 16 residues. CDR3 nucleotide sequence: TGTGCCAGCAGCTTAATACAGGGGGCGGGTTTAACTGAAGCTTTCTTT. It encodes CASSLIQGAGLTEAFF. The full variable domain, completed using reference TRBV7-9 and TRBJ1-1, is DTGVSQNPRHKITKRGQNVTFRCDPISEHNRLYWYRQTLGQGPEFLTYFQNEAQLEKSRLLSDRFSAERPKGSFSTLEIQRTEQGDSAMYLCASSLIQGAGLTEAFFGQGTRLTVV.

The gene calls are TRBV25-1 and TRBJ2-3, with 12 bases identical to TRBD2. Germline V gene sequence: CDR1 MGHDK, CDR2 SYGVNS. The CDR3 spans 16 residues. V gave up 2 bases and J gave up 5 bases; unmatched junction bases: 5. For the CDR3, the DNA is TGTGCCAGCAGTGAAACGACTAGCGGGAGTTTAGATACGCAGTATTTT. Translated, it gives CASSETTSGSLDTQYF.

This clone was detected once. The gene calls are TRBV9 and TRBJ2-5; 8 nucleotides match TRBD2. The germline gives CDR1 SGDLS, CDR2 YYNGEE. This CDR3 contains 16 residues. The ends lost 3 bases at V and 0 bases at J; junction bases unmatched: 7. Here the CDR3 DNA reads TGTGCCAGCAGCGAGGGCGGGGGGCTCTACCAAGAGACCCAGTACTTC. Its translation is CASSEGGGLYQETQYF.

The rearrangement joins TRBV18 to TRBJ1-1, with TRBD1 as a possible D gene (6 bases). Germline CDR1 is KGHSH and CDR2 is LQKENI. Trimming took off 6 bases at V and 5 bases at J, with 19 bases between the two ends. The CDR3 is 15 amino acids. This CDR3 is CASSYSGGAGTEAFF. In nucleotides, the CDR3 is TGTGCCAGCTCCTACAGTGGGGGCGCTGGGACTGAAGCTTTCTTT.

This clone was seen more than once but under ten times. CDR3 sequence (DNA): TGTGCCAGCAGAAATACCCAGGGTTCCTACGAGCAGTACTTC. Residues: CASRNTQGSYEQYF. V gene TRBV5-6 combines with J gene TRBJ2-7; tentative D call: TRBD1 (5 bases). This CDR3 has 14 residues. Per the germline V gene, CDR1 is SGHDT and CDR2 is YYEEEE. Trimming took off 5 bases at V and 1 base at J, with 13 bases between the two ends.

V usage is TRBV5-6 and J usage is TRBJ2-1; the D gene is possibly TRBD1 (6 bases). In germline, CDR1 is SGHDT, CDR2 YYEEEE. V lost 0 bases to trimming and J lost 2 bases, with 12 bases between them. The CDR3 is 16 residues long. The DNA for the CDR3 is TGTGCCAGCAGCTTGGACAGGGCCGAAGCCTACAATGAGCAGTTCTTC. It specifies CASSLDRAEAYNEQFF. The whole variable domain, filled in from reference TRBV5-6 and TRBJ2-1, reads DAGVTQSPTHLIKTRGQQVTLRCSPKSGHDTVSWYQQALGQGPQFIFQYYEEEERQRGNFPDRFSGHQFPNYSSELNVNALLLGDSALYLCASSLDRAEAYNEQFFGPGTRLTVL.

This clone was observed once. The DNA of the CDR3 is TGTGCCAGCTCACCACAGTCAGGGTCCAATGAAAAACTGTTTTTT. Translation: CASSPQSGSNEKLFF. The chain combines TRBV18 with TRBJ1-4; perhaps TRBD1 as D (5 bases). Germline assignment: CDR1 KGHSH and CDR2 LQKENI. With 1 base removed from V and 5 bases from J, the gap between germline ends came to 11 bases. The CDR3 consists of 15 residues.

The chain carries TRBV7-2 and TRBJ2-6; unclear D gene. In germline, CDR1 is SGHTA, CDR2 FQGNSA. There are 16 residues in the CDR3. Trimming took off 1 base at V and 0 bases at J, with 7 bases between the two ends. CDR3 in DNA: TGTGCCAGCAGCTTAGTCCTCTACTCTGGGGCCAACGTCCTGACTTTC. Protein: CASSLVLYSGANVLTF.

The rearrangement joins TRBV7-9 to TRBJ2-1; TRBD2 matches 15 bases. Germline CDR1 reads SEHNR; CDR2 reads FQNEAQ (reference sequence). The CDR3 is made up of 19 amino acids. J lost 0 bases, V lost 5 bases, and 8 bases had no gene match. CDR3 residues: CASSPEGTSGGSSYNEQFF. As DNA, the CDR3 is TGTGCCAGCAGCCCCGAGGGGACTAGCGGGGGGAGCTCCTACAATGAGCAGTTCTTC.

CDR3 sequence (DNA): TGTGCCAGCAGCACAGGTTACCAAGAGACCCAGTACTTC. Translating it yields CASSTGYQETQYF. V gene TRBV25-1 combines with J gene TRBJ2-5; tentatively, D is TRBD1 (5 bases). This CDR3 spans 13 amino acids. Germline values: CDR1 MGHDK, CDR2 SYGVNS. V shed 6 bases and J shed 0 bases, with 8 bases lying between them.

This clone has only a few counts. One end of the junction fails to match germline, which may point to a read error. This CDR3 is also generated by other DNA sequences in the sample. The chain carries TRBV7-7 and TRBJ2-2, with 10 bases fitting TRBD2. Germline V gene data show CDR1 as SSHAT and CDR2 as FNYEAQ (reference sequence). The length of the CDR3 is 16 residues. CDR3 protein: CASSPTGTSVTGELFF. CDR3 sequence (DNA): TGTGCTAGCAGCCCAACAGGGACTAGCGTTACGGGGGAGCTGTTTTTT.

The rearrangement uses TRBV6-5 and TRBJ1-1, with D perhaps matching TRBD1 (5 bases). The CDR3 has 14 residues. Germline V lookup: CDR1 MNHEY, CDR2 SVGAGI. V shed 2 bases and J shed 4 bases, with 11 bases lying between them. Here the CDR3 DNA reads TGTGCCAGCAGTTACGGCAGGGTGGGCACTGAAGCTTTCTTT. Translation gives CASSYGRVGTEAFF.

The gene calls are TRBV3-1 (or the pseudogene TRBV3-2) and TRBJ2-5; no clear D gene. Germline V gene sequence: CDR1 LGHDT, CDR2 YNNKEL (reference sequence). The CDR3 totals 13 residues. Trimming pared 0 bases from V and 4 bases from J, leaving 6 bases between. CDR3 nucleotides: TGTGCCAGCAGCCAAGATCAGTCAGAGACCCAGTACTTC. It specifies CASSQDQSETQYF.